The clone carrying this T cell receptor beta chain was observed once. Authors' processing steps: Reference gene primer amplification gave estimated nucleated cell counts. Libraries were prepared by immunoSEQ multiplex PCR; TCRdb keeps only in-frame clonotypes and omits some of them. V and J calls and clone size are copied from that table; D and trimming were computed from the DNA. The sample carries around 340,000 clones, around four fifths recorded once. The data stem from a study of blood T cell repertoires in COVID-19. This CDR3 comprises 12 residues. The germline V and J ends were trimmed by 3 bases and 13 bases, with 13 bases remaining between them. Per the germline V gene, CDR1 is KGHSH and CDR2 is LQKENI.

Sequencing was performed on peripheral blood. The TCR was taken from a man aged 25 to 45 with active or convalescent COVID-19. The chain combines TRBV18 with TRBJ2-1, with D uncertain. CDR3 in amino acids: CASSPTGKPQFF. The CDR3 coding sequence is TGTGCCAGCTCACCGACTGGCAAACCCCAGTTCTTC. The full variable domain, with the rest looked up from reference TRBV18 and TRBJ2-1, is NAGVMQNPRHLVRRRGQEARLRCSPMKGHSHVYWYRQLPEEGLKFMVYLQKENIIDESGMPKERFSAEFPKEGPSILRIQQVVRGDSAAYFCASSPTGKPQFFGPGTRLTVL.